The 4 T cell receptor beta chains below were found in one sample sequenced in a study of Ad26.COV2.S vaccination and SARS-CoV-2 variants. Profiled with immunoSEQ multiplex PCR; TCRdb holds only in-frame clones, not every one. The top ten clones hold roughly 3.9% of a sample with 300,000 to 400,000 clones, 90% to 95% of them seen once. The specimen comprised peripheral blood, sampled after recovery from COVID-19. These receptors were taken from a human donor who had recovered from COVID-19.

This sequence joins TRBV28 and TRBJ1-2; possible D gene TRBD1, 6 bases. Germline V gene sequence: CDR1 MDHEN, CDR2 SYDVKM. Trimming removed 4 bases at V and 0 bases at J, with 12 bases between. The CDR3 runs 15 residues. Here the CDR3 reads CASSSGQPTNYGYTF. For the CDR3, the DNA is TGTGCCAGCAGTTCCGGACAGCCTACTAACTATGGCTACACCTTC.

The rearrangement joins TRBV27 to TRBJ1-6, with D perhaps TRBD1 (6 bases). Trimming stripped 8 bases from V and 10 bases from J, with 18 bases between. Germline V gene data show CDR1 as MNHEY and CDR2 as SMNVEV (reference sequence). CDR3 length equals 14 residues. CDR3 protein: CASAIDRRSSPLHF. The CDR3 DNA follows: TGTGCCAGCGCGATCGACAGGAGATCGTCACCCCTCCACTTT.

The chain couples TRBV20-1 to TRBJ2-7; possible D gene TRBD2, 5 bases. With 7 bases removed from V and 7 bases from J, the gap between germline ends came to 14 bases. This CDR3 region has 11 residues. Germline CDR1 reads DFQATT; CDR2 reads SNEGSKA (reference sequence). The CDR3 sequence is CSGSETGEQYF. The CDR3 DNA reads TGCAGTGGGTCCGAAACGGGGGAGCAGTACTTC.

The chain uses TRBV6-5 and TRBJ1-1; tentative D call: TRBD1 (5 bases). The germline V and J ends were trimmed by 4 bases and 7 bases, with 10 bases remaining between them. The CDR3 runs to 12 residues. The V gene's germline CDR1 is MNHEY and CDR2 SVGAGI. In nucleotides, the CDR3 is TGTGCCAGCAGTTTCCCGACAGATGAAGCTTTCTTT. Protein sequence: CASSFPTDEAFF.